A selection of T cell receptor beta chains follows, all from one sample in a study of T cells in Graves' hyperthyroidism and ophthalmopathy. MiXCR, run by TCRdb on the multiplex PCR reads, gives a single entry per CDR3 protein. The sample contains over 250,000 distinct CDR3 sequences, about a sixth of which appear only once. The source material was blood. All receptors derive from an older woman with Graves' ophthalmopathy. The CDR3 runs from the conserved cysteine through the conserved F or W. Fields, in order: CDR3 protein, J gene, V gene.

CDR3 protein: CASNSGAGARANYGYTF
J gene: TRBJ1-2
V gene: TRBV12-3/TRBV12-4

CDR3 protein: CSAAGASGATDTQYF
J gene: TRBJ2-3
V gene: TRBV20-1

CDR3 protein: CASALSTDTQYF
J gene: TRBJ2-3
V gene: TRBV12-5

CDR3 protein: CASSFPGGPYNEQFF
J gene: TRBJ2-1
V gene: TRBV27

CDR3 protein: CATSREGAGGNQETQYF
J gene: TRBJ2-5
V gene: TRBV15

CDR3 protein: CASKGNYEQYF
J gene: TRBJ2-7
V gene: TRBV28

CDR3 protein: CASSIYPGQYEQYF
J gene: TRBJ2-7
V gene: TRBV19

CDR3 protein: CASTPGRNLNSPLHF
J gene: TRBJ1-6
V gene: TRBV28

CDR3 protein: CASGLVTGGMETQYF
J gene: TRBJ2-5
V gene: TRBV12-5

CDR3 protein: CASSSRGRGTTQETQYF
J gene: TRBJ2-5
V gene: TRBV4-1

CDR3 protein: CSASKHSTGELFF
J gene: TRBJ2-2
V gene: TRBV20-1

CDR3 protein: CAWSVLGIAGAMEQYF
J gene: TRBJ2-7
V gene: TRBV30

CDR3 protein: CASSQDRQGVTEAFF
J gene: TRBJ1-1
V gene: TRBV4-2

CDR3 protein: CASSRDPGTGNSYEQYF
J gene: TRBJ2-7
V gene: TRBV4-1

CDR3 protein: CASSQEPTGLYETQYF
J gene: TRBJ2-5
V gene: TRBV4-3

CDR3 protein: CASSQVWSINEQFF
J gene: TRBJ2-1
V gene: TRBV14

CDR3 protein: CASRPGQVNYGYTF
J gene: TRBJ1-2
V gene: TRBV28

CDR3 protein: CASSPGGRGNQPQHF
J gene: TRBJ1-5
V gene: TRBV18